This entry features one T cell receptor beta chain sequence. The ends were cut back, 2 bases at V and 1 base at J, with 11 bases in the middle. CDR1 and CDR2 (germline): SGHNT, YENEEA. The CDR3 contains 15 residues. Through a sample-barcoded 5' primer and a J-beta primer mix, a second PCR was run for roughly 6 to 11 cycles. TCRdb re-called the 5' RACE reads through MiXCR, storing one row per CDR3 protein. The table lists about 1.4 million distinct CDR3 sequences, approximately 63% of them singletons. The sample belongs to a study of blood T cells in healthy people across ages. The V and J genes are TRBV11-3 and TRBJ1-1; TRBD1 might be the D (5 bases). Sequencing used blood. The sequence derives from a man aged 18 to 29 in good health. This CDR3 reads CASSLHGGTNTEAFF. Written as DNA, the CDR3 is TGTGCCAGCAGCTTACACGGGGGGACGAACACTGAAGCTTTCTTT.